The T cell receptor beta chain described here comes from a study of blood T cell repertoires in COVID-19. Study in general: The study drew acute and convalescent COVID-19 samples from the United States, Italy and Spain. T cells, B-cell-depleted T cells, or PBMCs provided the cDNA or gDNA that served as material.

V was cut by 7 bases and J by 1 base, with 13 bases left in between. Germline CDR1 MNHEY, CDR2 SVGAGI. The CDR3 has 14 amino acids. Enrolled through a virtual design, the participants were between about 18 and 89 years of age and came from roughly 22 US areas. In the original workflow: Reference gene primers were amplified, and this amplification served to estimate nucleated cell counts. Data came from immunoSEQ multiplex PCR; TCRdb stores just in-frame clones and leaves some out. V and J calls and clone size come straight from that table; D and trimming were deduced from the DNA. The repertoire holds under 350,000 clones, with 70% to 90% as singletons.

The receptor was isolated from a woman aged 40 to 50 with acute COVID-19. The chain joins TRBV6-5 to TRBJ1-1; D might be TRBD1 (5 bases). The sequenced sample consisted of PBMCs or T cells enriched from blood (not recorded which). The CDR3 bases are TGTGCCAGCAAAATAGGGGCCGCGAACACTGAAGCTTTCTTT. Amino acid sequence: CASKIGAANTEAFF.